Shown below are 32 T cell receptor beta chains from a single sample sequenced in a study of blood T cell repertoires in COVID-19. Libraries were prepared by immunoSEQ multiplex PCR; TCRdb keeps only in-frame clonotypes and omits some of them. The data contain a few hundred thousand clones, almost 90% of them singletons. The sample taken for sequencing was peripheral blood. These TCRs come from a man at least 80 years old with acute or convalescent COVID-19.

This clone was picked up one time. The rearrangement uses TRBV5-4 and TRBJ1-2, with 7 nucleotides matching TRBD1. The CDR3 extends over 15 amino acids. V gave up 0 bases and J gave up 4 bases; unmatched junction bases: 6. Per the germline V gene, CDR1 is SGHNT and CDR2 is YYREEE (reference sequence). As DNA, the CDR3 is TGTGCCAGCAGCTTGGACAGGGGATCCTTCTATGGCTACACCTTC. Translated, it gives CASSLDRGSFYGYTF.

This chain connects TRBV6-2 or TRBV6-3 to TRBJ1-5, with D unclear. CDR1 is MNHEY and CDR2 is SVGEGT in the germline V gene. V lost 6 bases, J lost 6 bases, and 15 bases lay in between. There are 14 residues in the CDR3. CDR3 coding DNA: TGTGCCAGCAGCCCCTCGGGAGGGTTTCAGCCCCAGCATTTT. This translates into CASSPSGGFQPQHF.

V and J are TRBV9 and TRBJ2-3; 8 nucleotides agree with TRBD2. CDR3 length: 17 residues. Germline V CDR1 and CDR2: SGDLS, YYNGEE. The ends lost 0 bases at V and 1 base at J; junction bases unmatched: 7. The DNA of the CDR3 is TGTGCCAGCAGCGTAGCCCCGGGGGGGCCTGGCACAGATACGCAGTATTTT. This sequence encodes CASSVAPGGPGTDTQYF.

This chain connects TRBV5-1 to TRBJ2-5; 7 bases line up with TRBD1. This CDR3 spans 14 amino acids. With V trimmed by 6 bases and J by 1 base, 6 bases remained unmatched. Germline V lookup: CDR1 SGHRS, CDR2 YFSETQ. This CDR3 reads CASNRDSPQETQYF. DNA for the CDR3: TGCGCCAGCAACCGGGACAGCCCCCAAGAGACCCAGTACTTC.

The rearrangement joins TRBV4-2 to TRBJ2-3; D gene uncertain. Germline-derived CDR1 and CDR2 are LGHNA and YNFKEQ. V lost 1 base to trimming and J lost 6 bases, with 5 bases between them. The CDR3 runs 12 residues. The CDR3 protein is CASSQVSDTQYF. For the CDR3, the DNA is TGTGCCAGCAGCCAAGTCTCGGATACGCAGTATTTT.

DNA of the CDR3: TGCAGTGCTAGTTTTGTACAGGGCTTCTATGGCTACACCTTC. It codes for CSASFVQGFYGYTF. This chain uses TRBV20-1 with TRBJ1-2, with D possibly TRBD1 on 6 matching bases. V dropped 3 bases and J dropped 4 bases, with 15 bases sitting between them. Per the germline V gene, CDR1 is DFQATT and CDR2 is SNEGSKA (reference sequence). CDR3 length equals 14 residues.

The chain combines TRBV6-5 with TRBJ2-7; TRBD2 agrees at 10 bases. Germline lookup yields CDR1 MNHEY and CDR2 SVGAGI. CDR3 size: 16 residues. The trim removed 4 bases at V and 2 bases at J, leaving 8 bases unmatched. The CDR3 loop reads CASSLYGLAATYEQYF. CDR3 coding DNA: TGTGCCAGCAGTTTATACGGACTAGCGGCTACCTACGAGCAGTACTTC.

The rearrangement joins TRBV3-1 (or the pseudogene TRBV3-2) to TRBJ2-2; D might be TRBD2 (6 bases). The germline V gene encodes CDR1 LGHDT and CDR2 YNNKEL (reference sequence). The length of the CDR3 is 17 residues. Trimming took off 0 bases at V and 1 base at J, with 12 bases between the two ends. CDR3 nucleotides: TGTGCCAGCAGCCAAGACCGGGGGACTTGGAACACCGGGGAGCTGTTTTTT. Residues: CASSQDRGTWNTGELFF.

This clone was detected once. Here the CDR3 reads CASSLTGGVSGNTIYF. CDR3 sequence (DNA): TGTGCCAGCAGCTTAACAGGGGGTGTTTCTGGAAACACCATATATTTT. J is TRBJ1-3 and V is TRBV11-2; 8 bases match TRBD1. The CDR3 contains 16 residues. Germline CDR1 and CDR2: SGHAT and FQNNGV. With 2 bases clipped from V and 1 base from J, the junction kept 4 bases outside the gene matches.

This rearrangement joins TRBV25-1 to TRBJ2-7; tentatively, D is TRBD1 (6 bases). CDR1 and CDR2 (germline): MGHDK, SYGVNS. The CDR3 extends over 13 amino acids. Trimming took off 4 bases at V and 2 bases at J, with 9 bases between the two ends. The CDR3 DNA sequence: TGTGCCAGCAGTGGAGCAGGGGCCTACGAGCAGTACTTC. Its translation: CASSGAGAYEQYF.

This clone was observed a handful of times. One end of the junction is discordant with germline, which a read error may explain. CDR3 region: CASTQHSVKEKLFF. The CDR3 DNA is TGTGCCAGCACCCAACACAGTGTCAAAGAAAAACTGTTTTTT. The rearrangement joins TRBV3-1 (or the pseudogene TRBV3-2) to TRBJ1-4; no definite D call. The CDR3 runs 14 residues. The V gene's germline CDR1 is LGHDT and CDR2 YNNKEL (reference sequence).

This clone was counted only a few times. The chain carries TRBV6-2 or TRBV6-3 and TRBJ2-1, with 8 bases that match TRBD2. In germline, CDR1 is MNHEY, CDR2 SVGEGT. J lost 8 bases, V lost 5 bases, and 14 bases had no gene match. The CDR3 loop spans 16 amino acids. The CDR3 coding sequence is TGTGCCAGCAGTCACGCCCCGGGACTAGGATTGTATGAGCAGTTCTTC. Translation gives CASSHAPGLGLYEQFF.

This clone has a single count. The gene calls are TRBV14 and TRBJ2-1; 12 nucleotides agree with TRBD1. The CDR3 consists of 15 residues. Germline CDR1 and CDR2: SGHDN and FVKESK. Unmatched junction bases numbered 9, after V lost 3 bases and J lost 12 bases. This CDR3 is CASSQAGQGALGQFF. The DNA for the CDR3 is TGTGCCAGCAGCCAGGCGGGACAGGGGGCATTAGGGCAGTTCTTC.

V and J are TRBV28 and TRBJ1-3, with 7 positions matching TRBD1. After removal of 2 bases from V and 8 bases from J, the junction contained 9 bases not matched to a gene. CDR1 and CDR2 (germline): MDHEN, SYDVKM. The CDR3 has 15 residues. The CDR3 loop reads CASSLRTGPGDTIYF. CDR3 coding DNA: TGTGCCAGCAGTTTACGGACAGGCCCAGGGGACACCATATATTTT.

V usage is TRBV28 and J usage is TRBJ2-3, with 10 bases that match TRBD2. The CDR3 extends over 16 amino acids. The germline gives CDR1 MDHEN, CDR2 SYDVKM. The trim removed 6 bases at V and 0 bases at J, leaving 6 bases unmatched. CDR3 coding DNA: TGTGCCAGCAGGAGGACTAGCGGAAGTAGCACAGATACGCAGTATTTT. This gives the protein CASRRTSGSSTDTQYF.

The CDR3 DNA sequence: TGCGCCAGCAGTAGTTCGAGGGGGGGATGGAATGAGCAGTTCTTC. Its protein is CASSSSRGGWNEQFF. V usage is TRBV5-1 and J usage is TRBJ2-1; D might be TRBD2 (7 bases). Germline CDR1 and CDR2: SGHRS and YFSETQ. The V end lost 5 bases, the J end lost 7 bases, and 19 bases lay between the germline ends. The CDR3 length is 15 residues.

In this sample, this clone turned up once. The chain carries TRBV7-2 and TRBJ1-5, with D unresolved. Per the germline V gene, CDR1 is SGHTA and CDR2 is FQGNSA. The CDR3 loop spans 15 amino acids. Trimming removed 1 base at V and 3 bases at J, with 10 bases between. The DNA for the CDR3 is TGTGCCAGCAGCTTAGTCGCGGCGGTCAATCAGCCCCAGCATTTT. This encodes CASSLVAAVNQPQHF.

This rearrangement joins TRBV4-1 to TRBJ2-4; 14 bases align to TRBD2. Germline CDR1 is MGHRA and CDR2 is YSYEKL. CDR3 length: 17 amino acids. Unmatched junction bases numbered 9, after V lost 4 bases and J lost 7 bases. CDR3 sequence (DNA): TGCGCCAGCAGCCCCACGGGACTAGCGGGAGAAAGGAACATTCAGTACTTC. Translation: CASSPTGLAGERNIQYF.

The J gene is TRBJ2-7, the V gene TRBV29-1; D possibly corresponds to TRBD1 (5 bases). V gave up 5 bases and J gave up 2 bases, with 13 bases separating them. CDR3 size: 13 residues. Germline CDR1 is SQVTM and CDR2 is ANQGSEA. CDR3 sequence: CSVIDSLAYEQYF. In DNA form, the CDR3 reads TGCAGCGTTATTGACAGTTTGGCCTACGAGCAGTACTTC.

The chain carries TRBV28 and TRBJ1-2; possibly TRBD1 for D (5 bases). The CDR3 is 14 amino acids. From germline, CDR1 is MDHEN and CDR2 SYDVKM. The V end was cut by 5 bases, the J end by 6 bases, with 16 bases between. The CDR3 here is CASSPIDRNNGYTF. CDR3 sequence (DNA): TGTGCCAGCAGTCCCATCGACAGAAACAATGGCTACACCTTC.

The chain has TRBV7-2 and TRBJ1-1; D possibly corresponds to TRBD1 (5 bases). Looked up from germline, CDR1 is SGHTA and CDR2 is FQGNSA. The ends were cut back, 1 base at V and 5 bases at J, with 14 bases in the middle. This CDR3 is 15 amino acids long. Here the CDR3 DNA reads TGTGCCAGCAGCTTAGAGGCGTCGGGGGATACTGAAGCTTTCTTT. It specifies CASSLEASGDTEAFF. The full variable domain, rest sourced from reference TRBV7-2 and TRBJ1-1, is GAGVSQSPSNKVTEKGKDVELRCDPISGHTALYWYRQSLGQGLEFLIYFQGNSAPDKSGLPSDRFSAERTGGSVSTLTIQRTQQEDSAVYLCASSLEASGDTEAFFGQGTRLTVV.

V and J are TRBV9 and TRBJ1-2, with TRBD1 as a possible D gene (6 bases). Trimming pared 0 bases from V and 8 bases from J, leaving 17 bases between. The CDR3 is made up of 15 amino acids. Germline lookup yields CDR1 SGDLS and CDR2 YYNGEE. The CDR3 nucleotides read TGTGCCAGCAGCGTAGCTCGGTCAGGGGATAAGGGCTACACCTTC. As protein: CASSVARSGDKGYTF.

J is TRBJ2-1 and V is TRBV7-8; 10 bases match TRBD2. This CDR3 comprises 15 residues. Germline V gene lookup returns CDR1 SGHVS and CDR2 FQNEAQ. V shed 6 bases and J 9 bases; nucleotides not matched to a gene: 11. The CDR3 spells CASRPGTSALGEQFF. DNA for the CDR3: TGTGCCAGCAGACCCGGGACTAGCGCGCTTGGTGAGCAGTTCTTC.

The rearrangement links TRBV7-8 to TRBJ2-5, with TRBD2 identical over 7 bases. J was trimmed by 1 base and V by 4 bases; bases with no gene match: 3. The CDR3 consists of 14 residues. Germline CDR1 and CDR2: SGHVS and FQNEAQ. The CDR3 loop is CASSYRLAQETQYF. The CDR3 bases are TGTGCCAGCAGCTACCGACTAGCCCAAGAGACCCAGTACTTC.

V and J are TRBV3-1 (or the pseudogene TRBV3-2) and TRBJ1-3; D is possibly TRBD1 (6 bases). The germline CDR1 and CDR2 sequences are LGHDT and YNNKEL (reference sequence). The CDR3 runs 15 residues. The V end lost 2 bases, the J end lost 4 bases, and 12 bases lay between the germline ends. CDR3 DNA: TGTGCCAGCAGCCAATATCAGGGGAACGGAAACACCATATATTTT. It encodes CASSQYQGNGNTIYF.

About this clone itself: The sample has other DNA sequences that encode this CDR3 too. The chain carries TRBV6-5 and TRBJ1-1; 8 positions match TRBD1. After removal of 8 bases from V and 1 base from J, the junction contained 3 bases not matched to a gene. This CDR3 is 13 amino acids long. CDR1 and CDR2 (germline): MNHEY, SVGAGI. The CDR3 spells CASGQGRNTEAFF. As DNA, the CDR3 is TGTGCCAGCGGACAGGGAAGGAACACTGAAGCTTTCTTT.

This clone has just one count. This chain uses TRBV5-1 with TRBJ1-6, with TRBD1 matching over 7 bases. Germline V gives CDR1 SGHRS, CDR2 YFSETQ. V lost 5 bases, J lost 8 bases, and 7 bases stayed unmatched. The CDR3 consists of 14 residues. The CDR3 nucleotides read TGCGCCAGCAGACGGGACAGTACTTATTCACCCCTCCACTTT. Its protein product is CASRRDSTYSPLHF. The whole variable domain, remainder taken from reference TRBV5-1 and TRBJ1-6, is KAGVTQTPRYLIKTRGQQVTLSCSPISGHRSVSWYQQTPGQGLQFLFEYFSETQRNKGNFPGRFSGRQFSNSRSEMNVSTLELGDSALYLCASRRDSTYSPLHFGNGTRLTVT.

The chain recombines TRBV18 with TRBJ2-1, with 13 nucleotides matching TRBD2. V shed 3 bases, J shed 15 bases, and the junction held 5 bases outside the gene matches. This CDR3 has 13 residues. Germline V gives CDR1 KGHSH, CDR2 LQKENI. The CDR3 sequence is CASSPELAGGPFF. Here the CDR3 DNA reads TGTGCCAGCTCACCGGAACTAGCGGGGGGGCCGTTCTTC.

The J gene is TRBJ1-1, the V gene TRBV29-1, with TRBD1 matching over 7 bases. Unmatched junction bases numbered 6, after V lost 7 bases and J lost 1 base. The CDR3 length is 13 residues. Germline V gene lookup returns CDR1 SQVTM and CDR2 ANQGSEA. CDR3 bases: TGCAGCGCCCAGACAGGGAGGAACACTGAAGCTTTCTTT. It encodes CSAQTGRNTEAFF.

CDR3 in DNA: TGTGCCAGCAGCTTAGTTTTCGGGACAGGGGGTTCACCCCTCCACTTT. This translates into CASSLVFGTGGSPLHF. The chain uses TRBV7-2 and TRBJ1-6; 11 bases align to TRBD1. Per the germline V gene, CDR1 is SGHTA and CDR2 is FQGNSA. The junction had 5 bases not matched to a gene; V was cut back by 1 base and J by 9 bases. The CDR3 has 16 residues.

The V and J genes are TRBV2 and TRBJ2-5; D might be TRBD2 (7 bases). Germline CDR1 SNHLY, CDR2 FYNNEI. The length of the CDR3 is 18 residues. V was pared by 8 bases and J by 1 base, with 26 bases between. In DNA form, the CDR3 reads TGTGCCAGCTTAGGGGGGGGAATCGTTGGGGCGGTCCAAGAGACCCAGTACTTC. This encodes CASLGGGIVGAVQETQYF.

V usage is TRBV5-1 and J usage is TRBJ1-4; TRBD1 is a possible D gene (6 bases). The CDR3 consists of 16 residues. The V end was cut by 0 bases, the J end by 5 bases, with 14 bases between. The V gene's germline CDR1 is SGHRS and CDR2 YFSETQ. This chain's CDR3 is CASSLVVGQTNEKLFF. The CDR3, as DNA: TGCGCCAGCAGCTTGGTAGTTGGACAGACAAATGAAAAACTGTTTTTT. The full variable domain, rest sourced from reference TRBV5-1 and TRBJ1-4, is KAGVTQTPRYLIKTRGQQVTLSCSPISGHRSVSWYQQTPGQGLQFLFEYFSETQRNKGNFPGRFSGRQFSNSRSEMNVSTLELGDSALYLCASSLVVGQTNEKLFFGSGTQLSVL.